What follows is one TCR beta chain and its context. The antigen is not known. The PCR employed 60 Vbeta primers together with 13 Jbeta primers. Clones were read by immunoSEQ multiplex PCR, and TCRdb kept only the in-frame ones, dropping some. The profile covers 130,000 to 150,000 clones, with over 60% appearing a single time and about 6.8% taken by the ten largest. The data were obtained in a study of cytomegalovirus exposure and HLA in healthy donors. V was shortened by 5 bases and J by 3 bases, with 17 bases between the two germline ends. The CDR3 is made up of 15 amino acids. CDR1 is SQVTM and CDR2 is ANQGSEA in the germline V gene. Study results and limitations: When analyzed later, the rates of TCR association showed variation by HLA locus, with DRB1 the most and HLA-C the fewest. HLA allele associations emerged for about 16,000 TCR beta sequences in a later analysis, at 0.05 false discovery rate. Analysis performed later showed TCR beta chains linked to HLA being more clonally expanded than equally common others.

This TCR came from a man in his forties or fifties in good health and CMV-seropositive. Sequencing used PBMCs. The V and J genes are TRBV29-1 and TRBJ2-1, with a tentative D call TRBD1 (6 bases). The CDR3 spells CSVTLTGSVYNEQFF. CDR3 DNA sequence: TGCAGCGTTACCCTAACAGGGTCCGTCTACAATGAGCAGTTCTTC.